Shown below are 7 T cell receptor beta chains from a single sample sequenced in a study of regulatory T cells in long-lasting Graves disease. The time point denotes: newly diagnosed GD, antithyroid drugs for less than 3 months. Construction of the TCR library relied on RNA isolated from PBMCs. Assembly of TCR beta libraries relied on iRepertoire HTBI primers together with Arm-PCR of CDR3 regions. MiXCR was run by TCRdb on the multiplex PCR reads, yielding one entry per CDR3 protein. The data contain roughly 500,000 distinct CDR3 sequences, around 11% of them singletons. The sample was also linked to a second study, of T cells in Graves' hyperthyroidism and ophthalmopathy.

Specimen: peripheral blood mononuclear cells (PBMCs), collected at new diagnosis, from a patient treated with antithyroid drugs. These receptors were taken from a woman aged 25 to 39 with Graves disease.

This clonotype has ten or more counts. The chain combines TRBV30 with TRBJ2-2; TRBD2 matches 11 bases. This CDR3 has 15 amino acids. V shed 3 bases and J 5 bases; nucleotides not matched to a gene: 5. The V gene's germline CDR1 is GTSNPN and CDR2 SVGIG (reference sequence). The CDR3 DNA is TGTGCCTGGAGGATGGGGACTAGCGGAACCGGGGAGCTGTTTTTT. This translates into CAWRMGTSGTGELFF.

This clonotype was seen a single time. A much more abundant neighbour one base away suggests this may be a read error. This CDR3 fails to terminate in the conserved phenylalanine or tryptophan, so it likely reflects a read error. The chain's CDR3 is CSAMTGFSTDTQYL. In DNA form, the CDR3 reads TGCAGTGCGATGACAGGGTTCAGCACAGATACGCAGTATCTT. The chain combines TRBV20-1 with TRBJ2-3; TRBD1 matches 7 bases. V lost 6 bases to trimming and J lost 0 bases; unmatched junction nucleotides: 6. This CDR3 has 14 amino acids. Germline CDR1 is DFQATT and CDR2 is SNEGSKA (reference sequence).

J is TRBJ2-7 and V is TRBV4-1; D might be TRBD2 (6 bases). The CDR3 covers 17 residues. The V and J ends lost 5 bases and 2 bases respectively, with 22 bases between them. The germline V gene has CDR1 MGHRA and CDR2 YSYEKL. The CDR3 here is CASSGTQGDLGAYEQYF. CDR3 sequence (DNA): TGCGCCAGCAGCGGGACTCAAGGTGACCTTGGTGCCTACGAGCAGTACTTC.

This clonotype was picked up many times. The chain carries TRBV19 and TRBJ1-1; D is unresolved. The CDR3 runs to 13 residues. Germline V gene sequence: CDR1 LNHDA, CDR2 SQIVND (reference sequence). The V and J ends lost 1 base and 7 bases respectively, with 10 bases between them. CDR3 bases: TGTGCCAGTAGTATAGGGGCCGCCTTTGAAGCTTTCTTT. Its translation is CASSIGAAFEAFF.

The chain's CDR3 is CSALRPASGGYEQYF. The CDR3 DNA reads TGCAGTGCTCTCCGGCCGGCTAGCGGGGGCTACGAGCAGTACTTC. J is TRBJ2-7 and V is TRBV20-1, with 10 bases that match TRBD2. This CDR3 region has 15 residues. Trimming took 5 bases from V and 3 from J; bases not matched to a gene: 10. Per the germline V gene, CDR1 is DFQATT and CDR2 is SNEGSKA (reference sequence).

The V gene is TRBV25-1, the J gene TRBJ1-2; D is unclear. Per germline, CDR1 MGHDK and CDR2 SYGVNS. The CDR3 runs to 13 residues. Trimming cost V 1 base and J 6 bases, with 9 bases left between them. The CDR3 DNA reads TGTGCCAGCAGTGAATCCGGGATCCATGGCTACACCTTC. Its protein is CASSESGIHGYTF.

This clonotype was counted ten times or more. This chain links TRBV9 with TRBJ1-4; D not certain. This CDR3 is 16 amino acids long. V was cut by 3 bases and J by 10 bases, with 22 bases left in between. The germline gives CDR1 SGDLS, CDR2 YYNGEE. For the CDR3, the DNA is TGTGCCAGCAGCGGCGGCGACGACGGAATTCTGGGAAAACTGTTTTTT. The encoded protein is CASSGGDDGILGKLFF.